This section outlines one T cell receptor beta chain sequence together with its context. The antigen remains undetermined. The data are from a study of T cell responses to AZD1222 COVID-19 vaccine. Study results and caveats: Among the donors, most were white British and more were female, and clonal diversity was possibly underestimated. Unmutated variant regions are reportedly the target of nearly half of TCRs that are spike-specific.

The table came from immunoSEQ multiplex PCR; TCRdb's copy has only in-frame clones and leaves some out. Of about 120,000 clones listed, approximately 86% are singletons. The material sequenced was peripheral blood, taken 28 days after the second AZD1222 dose. This sequence originates from an adult who received the AZD1222 COVID-19 vaccine.

In DNA, the CDR3 is TGCGCCAGCAGCCGAGGACTAGCGGGCTCCTACAATGAGCAGTTCTTC. As protein: CASSRGLAGSYNEQFF. This sequence joins TRBV4-3 and TRBJ2-1; 11 bases line up with TRBD2. The CDR3 is 16 residues long. J gave up 0 bases and V 4 bases, and 2 bases lay outside the gene matches. Germline V gene sequence: CDR1 LGHNA, CDR2 YSLEER.